These 15 T cell receptor beta chains were all obtained from the same sample, sequenced in a study of tumor and adjacent non-tumor tissue in lung cancer. RNA was extracted from bulk tissue without any cell sorting. Distant lung tissue was collected more than 3 cm away from the tumor edge. A modified ARM-PCR protocol with three rounds of nested PCR amplified TCRbeta. TCRdb reanalysed the multiplex PCR reads using MiXCR and keeps one entry per CDR3 protein. The sample holds fewer than 45,000 distinct CDR3 sequences; approximately 59% are singletons and the top ten take around a fifth. Sequencing used distant non-tumor lung tissue. The receptors were sampled from a woman between 40 and 55 years old with non-small cell lung cancer.

This clonotype has at least ten counts. The chain is built from TRBV6-6 and TRBJ1-4; D is undetermined. The length of the CDR3 is 15 residues. Germline CDR1 reads MNHNY; CDR2 reads SVGAGI (reference sequence). Trimming removed 8 bases at V and 4 bases at J, with 17 bases between. This CDR3 is CASGRPGQFNEKLFF. The CDR3 region has the DNA TGTGCCAGCGGCCGGCCTGGGCAGTTTAATGAAAAACTGTTTTTT.

Concerning this clonotype itself: The CDR3 carries no conserved terminal phenylalanine or tryptophan, so it likely arises from a read error. The chain couples TRBV12-3 or TRBV12-4 to TRBJ2-1; D uncertain. CDR3 length: 15 amino acids. Trimming pared 4 bases from V and 0 bases from J, leaving 10 bases between. The CDR3: CASSSCGASYNEQFL. The CDR3 region has the DNA TGTGCCAGCAGTTCCTGCGGTGCCTCCTACAATGAGCAGTTCTTA.

This chain uses TRBV2 with TRBJ2-2; D is possibly TRBD1 or TRBD2 (5 bases each). The V end was cut by 10 bases, the J end by 2 bases, with 20 bases between. The CDR3 has 16 amino acids. The germline V gene encodes CDR1 SNHLY and CDR2 FYNNEI. In DNA, the CDR3 is TGTGCCAACATCCTCACCGGGACCCTCAACACCGGGGAGCTGTTTTTT. Translating gives CANILTGTLNTGELFF.

This rearrangement joins TRBV11-3 to TRBJ2-7; D gene ambiguous. CDR1 and CDR2 (germline): SGHNT, YENEEA. V was pared by 5 bases and J by 7 bases, with 15 bases between. This CDR3 region has 13 residues. Here the CDR3 reads CASSIAMGSEQYF. The CDR3 coding sequence is TGTGCCAGCAGCATCGCCATGGGGTCTGAGCAGTACTTC. The whole variable domain, filled in from reference TRBV11-3 and TRBJ2-7, reads EAGVVQSPRYKIIEKKQPVAFWCNPISGHNTLYWYLQNLGQGPELLIRYENEEAVDDSQLPKDRFSAERLKGVDSTLKIQPAELGDSAVYLCASSIAMGSEQYFGPGTRLTVT.

With respect to this clonotype: Given a much more abundant clone one base away, this may be a read error. The rearrangement joins TRBV4-1 to TRBJ2-7, with D tentatively TRBD2 (6 bases). V dropped 0 bases and J dropped 2 bases, with 14 bases sitting between them. Germline-derived CDR1 and CDR2 are MGHRA and YSYEKL. CDR3 size: 16 residues. In nucleotides, the CDR3 is TGCGCCAGCAGCCAAGAGGGGATTAGCGGACCCTACGAGCAGTACTTC. Its translation: CASSQEGISGPYEQYF.

Details on this clonotype: A single base separates this from a much larger clone, so it may be a read error. The chain employs TRBV6-2 or TRBV6-3 and TRBJ1-1; D is unresolved. The CDR3 sequence is 14 residues long. Germline V gene sequence: CDR1 MNHEY, CDR2 SVGEGT. The DNA of the CDR3 is TGTGCCAGCAGTCAGCATAATCGGAACACTGAAGCTCTCTTT. Protein: CASSQHNRNTEALF.

This clonotype rates as medium-sized. This sequence joins TRBV4-2 and TRBJ2-5; D possibly corresponds to TRBD2 (6 bases). The V gene lost 4 bases and the J gene lost 5 bases, with 26 bases spanning the gap. CDR1 and CDR2 (germline): LGHNA, YNFKEQ. The CDR3 has 18 residues. CDR3 DNA sequence: TGTGCCAGCAGCCCACTGACGACTAGATGGGCGATAGAGGAGACCCAGTACTTC. It translates to CASSPLTTRWAIEETQYF.

This chain connects TRBV11-2 to TRBJ1-3, with D possibly TRBD1 on 6 matching bases. The CDR3 loop spans 14 amino acids. Germline V gives CDR1 SGHAT, CDR2 FQNNGV. For the CDR3, the DNA is TGTGACAACAGGGCATCGCAGGCATTAAACACCATATATTTT. This translates into CDNRASQALNTIYF.

A note on this clonotype: Being one base from a much bigger clone, this may be a read error. This sequence joins TRBV20-1 and TRBJ1-6; no firm D call. CDR1 and CDR2 (germline): DFQATT, SNEGSKA (reference sequence). The CDR3 spans 15 residues. V was shortened by 2 bases and J by 5 bases, with 13 bases between the two germline ends. The CDR3 bases are TGCAGTGCTAGATCCTGGTCAGGAGATAATTCACCCCTCCACTTT. It codes for CSARSWSGDNSPLHF.

Turning to this clonotype: One end of the junction varies from germline; a read error may be responsible. The chain joins TRBV6-6 to TRBJ2-7; D not resolved. The germline gives CDR1 MNHNY, CDR2 SVGAGI (reference sequence). This CDR3 has 13 amino acids. As DNA, the CDR3 is TGTGTCAGCAGTTACGTACAGTTCCACGAGCAGTACTTC. This translates into CVSSYVQFHEQYF.

A note on this clonotype: A read error is likely, as this CDR3 ends without the conserved phenylalanine or tryptophan. The V gene is TRBV4-1, the J gene TRBJ2-3; 7 nucleotides match TRBD1. This CDR3 spans 18 amino acids. The junction had 17 bases not matched to a gene; V was cut back by 3 bases and J by 5 bases. CDR1 and CDR2 from the germline V gene are MGHRA and YSYEKL. The CDR3 region is CASSQGRQGRPYGDTQYL. The CDR3, as DNA: TGCGCCAGCAGCCAGGGCAGACAGGGACGGCCCTATGGAGATACGCAGTATTTA.

With respect to this clonotype: Sequence at one end of the junction differs from germline and may be a read error. This chain joins TRBV29-1 and TRBJ2-7, with D perhaps matching TRBD2 (5 bases). The CDR3 extends over 11 amino acids. Germline CDR1 reads SQVTM; CDR2 reads ANQGSEA. The CDR3 is CSVEDNGKQYF. The CDR3 DNA sequence: TGCAGCGTCGAAGATAACGGGAAGCAGTACTTC.

Only one count was recorded for this clonotype. One end of the junction does not line up with germline, which may come from a read error. V gene TRBV11-3 combines with J gene TRBJ1-1; D is uncertain. The CDR3 loop spans 13 amino acids. Germline CDR1 SGHNT, CDR2 YENEEA. The CDR3 region has the DNA TGTGCTAACAGCTTAGGCAGGAACACTGGAGCTTTCTTT. Its protein is CANSLGRNTGAFF.

For this clonotype: This CDR3 is missing its conserved last phenylalanine or tryptophan, likely due to a read error. This rearrangement joins TRBV6-1 to TRBJ2-7, with D tentatively TRBD1 or TRBD2 (5 bases each). The CDR3 runs to 12 residues. Trimming pared 0 bases from V and 6 bases from J, leaving 6 bases between. Germline V CDR1 and CDR2: MNHNS, SASEGT. The CDR3 nucleotides are TGTGCCAGCAGTGAAGCAGGGACCGAGCAGTACTTA. Its translation: CASSEAGTEQYL.

This clonotype was recorded once. V usage is TRBV12-3 or TRBV12-4 and J usage is TRBJ1-2, with no clear D. The ends were cut back, 3 bases at V and 13 bases at J, with 21 bases in the middle. The CDR3 extends over 14 amino acids. The CDR3 here is CASSLFPGSGSCTF. CDR3 sequence (DNA): TGTGCCAGCAGTTTGTTCCCGGGCTCTGGGAGCTGCACCTTC.